This T cell receptor beta chain was captured by sequencing in a study of regulatory T cells in long-lasting Graves disease. The study's findings and limits: Having only a small sample size may have limited accuracy. Lower TCR diversity characterized persistent Graves' patients relative to newly diagnosed patients.

Germline CDR1 is SGHTA and CDR2 is FQGNSA. This CDR3 region has 18 residues. V lost 5 bases, J lost 3 bases, and 26 bases lay in between. Regarding this clonotype: Its antigen is undetermined.

Arm-PCR with iRepertoire HTBI primers amplified the CDR3 regions for these TCR beta libraries. One entry per CDR3 protein results from TCRdb running MiXCR on the multiplex PCR reads. The sample yields about 470,000 distinct CDR3 sequences, more than 20% seen once. The time point was: persistent/refractory GD, antithyroid drugs over 5 years with positive TRAb. PBMC RNA was the source of the TCR library. The origin of this receptor is a female donor with Graves disease. This rearrangement joins TRBV7-2 to TRBJ2-7; possible D gene TRBD2, 5 bases. Sample: peripheral blood mononuclear cells (PBMCs), taken when the disease was refractory, from a patient treated with antithyroid drugs. In DNA, the CDR3 is TGTGCCAGCAGCCGACCGCCGGTCGGTCGGGTAGAGGGCTACGAGCAGTACTTC. It translates to CASSRPPVGRVEGYEQYF.